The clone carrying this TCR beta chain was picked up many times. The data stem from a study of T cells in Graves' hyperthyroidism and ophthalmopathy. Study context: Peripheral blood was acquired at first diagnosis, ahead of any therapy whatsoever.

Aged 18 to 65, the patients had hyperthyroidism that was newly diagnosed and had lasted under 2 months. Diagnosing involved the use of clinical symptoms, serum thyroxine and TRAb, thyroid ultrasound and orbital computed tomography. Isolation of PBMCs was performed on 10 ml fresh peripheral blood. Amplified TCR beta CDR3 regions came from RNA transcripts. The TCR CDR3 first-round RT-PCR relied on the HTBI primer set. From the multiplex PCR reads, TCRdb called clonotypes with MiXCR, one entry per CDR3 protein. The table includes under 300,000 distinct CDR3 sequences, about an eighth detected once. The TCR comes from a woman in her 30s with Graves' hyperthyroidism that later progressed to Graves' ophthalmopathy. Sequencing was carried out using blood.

The CDR3 coding sequence is TGTGCCAGCAGCTTAGATGCCGGGGATACCACAGATACGCAGTATTTT. Amino acids: CASSLDAGDTTDTQYF. This sequence joins TRBV7-3 and TRBJ2-3; the D gene is possibly TRBD2 (5 bases). This CDR3 comprises 16 residues. The germline V and J ends were trimmed by 2 bases and 2 bases, with 14 bases remaining between them. Per the germline V gene, CDR1 is SGHTA and CDR2 is FQGTGA.